This T cell receptor beta chain derives from a study of human CD8 memory T cell subsets. As concerns this clonotype: What it binds is not known.

Overall study results and limits: This study determined the sequences of T cell receptor beta chains and of no other chains.

Sequencing libraries of TCR beta were made by UMI-labeled 5' RACE. TCRdb reprocessed the 5' RACE reads, with one entry per CDR3 protein and no DNA. This sample lists around 6,000 distinct CDR3 sequences; its ten largest clones have less than 20%. Classification as TPEX applied to CCR7+ PD-1+ TIGIT+ early memory CD8+ T cells bearing exhausted-like traits. Total CD8+ T cells were enriched by a separation that was negative and magnetic. RNA was obtained from duplicate vials of more than 130,000 sorted CD8+ T cells per subset. CDR1 is SGHAT and CDR2 is FQNNGV in the germline V gene. The CDR3 is 15 residues long.

This clonotype was obtained from a human donor in good health. The V call is TRBV11-2, the J call TRBJ2-4; TCRdb outputs TRBD2, but without DNA this stays unchecked. Sequencing input: CD8+ T cells from PBMCs. The CDR3 is CASSFTSGRRDIQYF.